Sequencing of this T cell receptor (beta chain) was carried out in a study of glioma-infiltrating T cells after dendritic cell vaccination. The CDR3 contains 17 residues. Trimming took 2 bases from V and 0 from J; bases not matched to a gene: 2. The germline V gene encodes CDR1 MRHNA and CDR2 SNTAGT. Clones were read by immunoSEQ multiplex PCR, and TCRdb kept only the in-frame ones, dropping some. The table shows tens of thousands of clones, with 65% to 90% occurring only once. V is TRBV6-4 and J is TRBJ1-4, with 11 bases aligning to TRBD1. Sequencing used blood, obtained before dendritic cell vaccination. This clonotype originated in a human donor with glioblastoma. CDR3 coding DNA: TGTGCCAGCAGTGACCCGGGACAGGGGGCAACTAATGAAAAACTGTTTTTT. This gives the protein CASSDPGQGATNEKLFF.